This TCR beta chain stems from a study of metastatic and nonmetastatic thyroid tumors. Study background: Samples came from malignant and benign thyroid patients, and repertoires were compared across blood and tumor or nodule tissue. General study findings and limits: Significantly greater TCR beta diversity was reportedly found in malignant thyroid tumors than in benign nodules (in blood and tumor).

The germline gives CDR1 LGHDT, CDR2 YNNKEL (reference sequence). The length of the CDR3 is 13 residues. Concerning this clone itself: Its antigen is undetermined. The junction and the germline gene differ at one end; a read error may be behind it.

Thyroid surgery had not been preceded by any treatment in any patient. Under the authors' procedure: What underpinned the distant-metastasis classifier for papillary thyroid cancer was the set of CDR3 differences across clinicopathological groups. Using MiXCR, TCRdb re-called clones from the PCR reads. The authors' filters were not applied to this entry. The sample has approximately 24,000 clones, about 16% seen once; the top ten hold approximately 3.3%. The TCR sequence derives from a female donor with papillary thyroid cancer or a benign thyroid nodule (not recorded which). Some clones in this sample may be carry-over from other donors' samples. Input material: blood. The chain recombines TRBV3-1 with TRBJ2-7; a possible D gene is TRBD1 (6 bases). CDR3 sequence (DNA): TGTTCCAGCAGCCTACGGGACATCTGCGAGCAGTACTTC. Translation gives CSSSLRDICEQYF.